The sequence of this T cell receptor beta chain was determined in a study of CD8 T cells in Susac syndrome. Reverse transcription of roughly 0.5 to 1 ug RNA was carried out with random hexamers. TCRdb fed the immunoSEQ multiplex PCR reads into MiXCR, producing one record per CDR3 protein. The sample shows around 120,000 distinct CDR3 sequences, about 95% of them seen only once. The CDR3 extends over 13 amino acids. Germline V lookup: CDR1 MNHEY, CDR2 SMNVEV (reference sequence). The V end lost 6 bases, the J end lost 3 bases, and 9 bases lay between the germline ends. TCR beta sequences were obtained from blood CD8+ and CD4+ T cells. It was negative isolation that provided the CD8+ and CD4+ T cells, whereas TEMRA cells were enriched by FACS.

This receptor was identified in a human donor with multiple sclerosis. The chain uses TRBV27 and TRBJ1-5; tentatively, D is TRBD1 (5 bases). Sequenced input: CD4+ T cells from PBMCs. CDR3 region: CASSGHPNQPQHF. The DNA for the CDR3 is TGTGCCAGCAGCGGACACCCCAATCAGCCCCAGCATTTT.